This is a list of T cell receptor beta chains from one sample in a study of glioma-infiltrating T cells after dendritic cell vaccination. Libraries were prepared by immunoSEQ multiplex PCR; TCRdb keeps only in-frame clonotypes and omits some of them. The sample has 100,000 to 120,000 clones, around 89% seen once. The source material was blood, sampled after dendritic cell vaccination. The receptor set was obtained from a human donor with glioblastoma. The CDR3 runs from the conserved cysteine through the conserved F or W. A D gene is named only where the DNA matches it firmly. Clone size appears in some rows only: once, few, many, or a class for an expanded clone.

V gene	D gene	J gene	clone size	CDR3 DNA	CDR3 protein
TRBV11-2	.	TRBJ1-2	.	TGTGCCAGCAGCTTATTAGGCCAGGGGCGCTATGGCTACACCTTC	CASSLLGQGRYGYTF
TRBV7-3	TRBD2	TRBJ2-1	few	TGTGCCAGCAGCTTTAACGCGGGAGGAGAGCAGTTCTTC	CASSFNAGGEQFF
TRBV5-4	TRBD2	TRBJ2-1	.	TGTGCCAGCAGCTTATCCGGGACTAGCGGGGGAAATGAGCAGTTCTTC	CASSLSGTSGGNEQFF
TRBV15	.	TRBJ1-2	.	TGTGCCACCAGAGAGGGGGGGCAGATTCGAGCTAACTATGGCTACACCTTC	CATREGGQIRANYGYTF
TRBV7-9	.	TRBJ2-6	.	TGTGCCAGCAGCTTAGGGAGCTCTGGGGCCAACGTCCTGACTTTC	CASSLGSSGANVLTF
TRBV11-2	.	TRBJ2-1	few	TGTGCCAGCAGCTTGCGGCCCGAGATTCGAGATTTCCACAATGAGCAGTTCTTC	CASSLRPEIRDFHNEQFF
TRBV4-1	.	TRBJ1-2	.	TGCGCCAGCAGCCACGGACAGCTGCCTCGTGAGGACTATGGCTACACCTTC	CASSHGQLPREDYGYTF
TRBV7-3	.	TRBJ1-4	.	TGTGCCAGCAGCCCTCGGGGTGGGGAAAAACTGTTTTTT	CASSPRGGEKLFF
TRBV7-9	TRBD2	TRBJ2-2	.	TGTGCCAGCAGCTCGAGCGGGGGAGACACCGGGGAGCTGTTTTTT	CASSSSGGDTGELFF
TRBV30	TRBD1	TRBJ1-2	.	TGTGCCTGGAGTGCCGGGACAGGTTACGGCTACACCTTC	CAWSAGTGYGYTF
TRBV19	TRBD1	TRBJ1-2	.	TGTGCCAGTGGGGACAGGACTCTCCCTATGGTCGGCTACACCTTC	CASGDRTLPMVGYTF
TRBV6-1	.	TRBJ1-3	few	TGTGCCAGCCAGACAAGCTCTGGAAACACCATATATTTT	CASQTSSGNTIYF
TRBV7-9	TRBD1	TRBJ1-4	.	TGTGCCAGCAGGGCCGGGACAGGCGTCGGGAAACTGTTTTTT	CASRAGTGVGKLFF
TRBV9	.	TRBJ2-3	.	TGTGCCAGCAGCGTAGAGCCGGGGAATTCAGATACGCAGTATTTT	CASSVEPGNSDTQYF
TRBV7-9	.	TRBJ1-3	.	TGTGCCAGCAGCTTAGCGGGGGGATCTGGAAACACCATATATTTT	CASSLAGGSGNTIYF
TRBV7-3	.	TRBJ2-2	.	TGTGCCAGCAGCTTGGCAGGGACTAACACCGGGGAGCTGTTTTTT	CASSLAGTNTGELFF
TRBV5-1	TRBD2	TRBJ2-5	.	TGCGCCAGCAGCCCCCCCGTTAGCGGGGGGCTTGAGGAGACCCAGTACTTC	CASSPPVSGGLEETQYF
TRBV5-8	TRBD2	TRBJ2-3	.	TGTGCCAGCAGCTTACTAGCGGGGGTTGCAGATACGCAGTATTTT	CASSLLAGVADTQYF
TRBV7-8	TRBD1	TRBJ2-2	.	TGTGCCAGCAGCTTAACAGGGGTGTTCACCGGGGAGCTGTTTTTT	CASSLTGVFTGELFF
TRBV29-1	TRBD1	TRBJ1-5	.	TGCAGCGTGGCAACAGGGGGCAGCGCTCAGCCCCAGCATTTT	CSVATGGSAQPQHF
TRBV5-4	TRBD2	TRBJ2-5	.	TGTGCCAGCAGCTTGGCTAGCGGACAAGAGACCCAGTACTTC	CASSLASGQETQYF
TRBV14	.	TRBJ2-7	.	TGTGCCAGCAGCCAAGACCAGGGCTTCGAGAAGAACGAGCAGTACTTC	CASSQDQGFEKNEQYF
TRBV18	TRBD1	TRBJ2-2	.	TGTGCCAGCTCACCACTTCGGGACAGGGGGACCGGGGAGCTGTTTTTT	CASSPLRDRGTGELFF
TRBV30	.	TRBJ2-5	.	TGTGCCTGGCGCAATTACTTCCAAGAGACCCAGTACTTC	CAWRNYFQETQYF
TRBV30	TRBD1	TRBJ2-5	.	TGTGCCTGGGGTCCCGGGACAGGCCGTCAAGAGACCCAGTACTTC	CAWGPGTGRQETQYF
TRBV27	.	TRBJ1-5	.	TGTGCCAGCAGTTTATCTTTACGAGGGGGACGCAATCAGCCCCAGCATTTT	CASSLSLRGGRNQPQHF
TRBV5-8	.	TRBJ2-7	.	TGTGCCAGCAGGCCCCTGAGCGAGCAGTACTTC	CASRPLSEQYF
TRBV19	.	TRBJ1-5	.	TGTGCCAGTAGTATTCCTTCCCAGCCCCAGCATTTT	CASSIPSQPQHF
TRBV5-6	TRBD1	TRBJ1-1	once	TGTGCCAGCAGCATAGGACAGGGGGACGCTTTCTTT	CASSIGQGDAFF
TRBV28	.	TRBJ1-2	.	TGTGCCAGCAAATCTCCGGGAGGGCTCAACTATGGCTACACCTTC	CASKSPGGLNYGYTF
TRBV2	TRBD1	TRBJ2-1	.	TGTGCCAGCAGCGTGGACAGGGGCCAAGACAATGAGCAGTTCTTC	CASSVDRGQDNEQFF
TRBV7-9	.	TRBJ2-4	.	TGTGCCAGCAGCTTAGCGCGAGGAGGAACGGCCAAAAACATTCAGTACTTC	CASSLARGGTAKNIQYF
TRBV2	TRBD2	TRBJ2-7	few	TGTGCCAGCAGTGAGGGAATGGCAGGGAGGGCCGAGCAGTACTTC	CASSEGMAGRAEQYF
TRBV5-1	.	TRBJ1-1	.	TGCGCCAGCAGCATAGATTGGAACACTGAAGCTTTCTTT	CASSIDWNTEAFF
TRBV6-5	.	TRBJ1-2	few	TGTGCCATCAGTGAGTCCCCAGGGGAAGGCTACACCTTC	CAISESPGEGYTF
TRBV5-6	TRBD1	TRBJ2-1	.	TGTGCCAGCAGTAGACAGGGTCCCTACAATGAGCAGTTCTTC	CASSRQGPYNEQFF
TRBV5-4	.	TRBJ2-5	.	TGTGCCAGCAGCTTGGAACAGGTCCGAACGGAGACCCAGTACTTC	CASSLEQVRTETQYF
TRBV19	.	TRBJ2-7	once	TGTGCCAGTAAAATTCGTGAGGGAGACGAGCAGTACTTC	CASKIREGDEQYF
TRBV10-2	.	TRBJ2-3	.	TGCGCCAGCAGTTTGCGGGGGCCCGGTCTTGATACGCAGTATTTT	CASSLRGPGLDTQYF
TRBV7-6	.	TRBJ1-1	.	TGTGCCAGCAGCGCTAGGGAGGGGTACACTGAAGCTTTCTTT	CASSAREGYTEAFF
TRBV6-1	TRBD1	TRBJ1-1	.	TGTGCCAGCAGTGAAGATGGGGACAGAGGCACTGAAGCTTTCTTT	CASSEDGDRGTEAFF
TRBV25-1	TRBD1	TRBJ1-5	.	TGTGCCAGCAGTCCACCAGGACAGGGGGATTGTAGCAATCAGCCCCAGCATTTT	CASSPPGQGDCSNQPQHF
TRBV11-3	TRBD1	TRBJ2-7	.	TGTGCCAGCAGCCTAGGGGACAGCTCCTACGAGCAGTACTTC	CASSLGDSSYEQYF
TRBV4-1	.	TRBJ2-7	few	TGCGCCAGCAGCCAAGGGGTAGCGTCCTACGAGCAGTACTTC	CASSQGVASYEQYF
TRBV15	.	TRBJ2-2	.	TGTGCCACCAGCAGAGGAGTGGCGGGGGCGACCGGGGAGCTGTTTTTT	CATSRGVAGATGELFF
TRBV29-1	TRBD2	TRBJ2-7	.	TGCAGCGTTCATCGATCGGGGGGGCTTTCCTACGAGCAGTACTTC	CSVHRSGGLSYEQYF
TRBV27	.	TRBJ2-7	.	TGTGCCAGCTTTGGTGGAGGGGGCAGGGCGGGCTACGAGCAGTACTTC	CASFGGGGRAGYEQYF
TRBV7-9	TRBD1	TRBJ2-3	.	TGTGCCAGCAGCCCCGGACAGGGGACAGATACGCAGTATTTT	CASSPGQGTDTQYF
TRBV27	TRBD1	TRBJ1-1	once	TGTGCCAGCAGAGCTTCAGGGGGTACTGAAGCTTTCTTT	CASRASGGTEAFF
TRBV9	.	TRBJ1-2	.	TGTGCCAGCAGCCCCTCAGGGCGGGAAGATGGCTACACCTTC	CASSPSGREDGYTF
TRBV7-8	TRBD2	TRBJ2-5	.	TGTGCCAGCAGCTTAGTAATCACTAGCGGGGGTGAAGAGACCCAGTACTTC	CASSLVITSGGEETQYF
TRBV10-3	.	TRBJ1-1	.	TGTGCCACCCTAGACAGAGCTGACACTGAAGCTTTCTTT	CATLDRADTEAFF
TRBV5-1	.	TRBJ1-4	once	TGCGCCAGCAGCTTGGGAACATATCCTAATGAAAAACTGTTTTTT	CASSLGTYPNEKLFF
TRBV2	.	TRBJ1-1	.	TGTGCCAGCAGTGAGGGGCACGAAACTGAAGCTTTCTTT	CASSEGHETEAFF
TRBV11-1	.	TRBJ2-5	.	TGTGCCAGCAGCCGGGGTGGAGAGACCCAGTACTTC	CASSRGGETQYF
TRBV30	TRBD1	TRBJ1-6	once	TGTGCCTGGAGGGACAGGGACTACCTCTCCTATAATTCACCCCTCCACTTT	CAWRDRDYLSYNSPLHF
TRBV9	TRBD1	TRBJ2-7	.	TGTGCCAGCAGCGTAACTGGACAGGGGAGCGAGCAGTACTTC	CASSVTGQGSEQYF